These 29 T cell receptor beta chains were sequenced from one sample in a study of post-analysis software for immune sequencing data. Study observations and caveats: About five TRBV segments, including TRBV5-6, TRBV5-1 and TRBV20-1, were more frequent in patients than controls.

Built from TCR beta cDNA, the libraries had unique molecular identifiers in them. TCRdb itself ran the PCR reads through MiXCR, one entry per CDR3 protein. The sample yields around 440,000 distinct CDR3 sequences, under 55% seen once. These receptors' targets are unknown. The sample was blood. These receptors all stem from a girl under 18 with multiple sclerosis.

CDR3 sequence (DNA): TGCAGTGCTGGCCCCCGAGGGGACCATCGGCCCCAGCATTTT. Protein sequence: CSAGPRGDHRPQHF. The rearrangement links TRBV20-1 to TRBJ1-5; D may be TRBD1 (5 bases). This CDR3 has 14 amino acids. Germline CDR1 and CDR2: DFQATT and SNEGSKA (reference sequence). The V and J ends lost 5 bases and 9 bases respectively, with 20 bases between them.

This clonotype was counted a few times. V gene TRBV12-3 or TRBV12-4 combines with J gene TRBJ1-2; TRBD1 aligns across 10 bases. This CDR3 is 14 amino acids long. With V trimmed by 4 bases and J by 4 bases, 3 bases remained unmatched. For the CDR3, the DNA is TGTGCCAGCAGTTCGACAGGGGGCCTCTATGGCTACACCTTC. It translates to CASSSTGGLYGYTF.

This clonotype was recorded a few times. The V and J genes are TRBV7-8 and TRBJ2-1, with a tentative D call TRBD2 (6 bases). Trimming stripped 3 bases from V and 4 bases from J, with 10 bases between. CDR1 and CDR2 from the germline V gene are SGHVS and FQNEAQ. The CDR3 covers 14 residues. CDR3 sequence: CASSLGDLYNEQFF. CDR3 bases: TGTGCCAGCAGCTTGGGGGACTTATACAATGAGCAGTTCTTC.

This rearrangement joins TRBV20-1 to TRBJ1-5, with 9 bases aligning to TRBD1. The J segment lost 6 bases and the V segment lost 3 bases, leaving 3 bases of the junction unmatched. Germline CDR1 reads DFQATT; CDR2 reads SNEGSKA (reference sequence). The CDR3 extends over 13 amino acids. CDR3 sequence: CSARGQGGQPQHF. In DNA form, the CDR3 reads TGCAGTGCTAGGGGACAGGGAGGTCAGCCCCAGCATTTT.

This clonotype showed up just a few times. The chain links TRBV4-1 to TRBJ2-3; 8 bases map to TRBD2. With 3 bases clipped from V and 9 bases from J, the junction kept 5 bases outside the gene matches. The CDR3 extends over 13 amino acids. Germline V lookup: CDR1 MGHRA, CDR2 YSYEKL. The CDR3 spells CASSQAAGETQYF. In DNA form, the CDR3 reads TGCGCCAGCAGCCAGGCAGCGGGAGAGACGCAGTATTTT.

The rearrangement joins TRBV12-3 or TRBV12-4 to TRBJ1-5; unclear D gene. V gave up 0 bases and J gave up 0 bases, with 9 bases separating them. The CDR3 covers 16 residues. CDR3 in amino acids: CASSLAGGCSNQPQHF. In DNA, the CDR3 is TGTGCCAGCAGTTTAGCTGGAGGTTGTAGCAATCAGCCCCAGCATTTT.

V is TRBV10-3 and J is TRBJ2-5; D is possibly TRBD1 or TRBD2 (6 bases each). Germline V lookup: CDR1 ENHRY, CDR2 SYGVKD. Deletions cut 0 bases from V and 5 bases from J, with 10 bases between. The CDR3 runs to 14 residues. Here the CDR3 DNA reads TGTGCCATCAGTGAGTCTATAGGGGGGGAGACCCAGTACTTC. This sequence encodes CAISESIGGETQYF.

Only a few counts were recorded for this clonotype. The CDR3 reads CASSQVRDTQYF. DNA for the CDR3: TGCGCCAGCAGCCAAGTAAGAGATACGCAGTATTTT. This sequence joins TRBV4-1 and TRBJ2-3, with D unresolved. Trimming removed 1 base from V and 5 bases from J, with 4 bases in between. The CDR3 length is 12 residues. CDR1 and CDR2 from the germline V gene are MGHRA and YSYEKL.

This chain joins TRBV28 and TRBJ2-1, with D possibly TRBD2 on 5 matching bases. The CDR3 is 18 amino acids. Trimming pared 1 base from V and 4 bases from J, leaving 20 bases between. Per germline, CDR1 MDHEN and CDR2 SYDVKM. CDR3 sequence: CASSLFPLETGSYNEQFF. The CDR3 nucleotides read TGTGCCAGCAGTTTATTCCCACTAGAGACGGGCTCGTACAATGAGCAGTTCTTC.

The chain is built from TRBV7-9 and TRBJ2-7; 11 nucleotides match TRBD2. The junction had 21 bases not matched to a gene; V was cut back by 4 bases and J by 7 bases. CDR3 length equals 19 residues. Per the germline V gene, CDR1 is SEHNR and CDR2 is FQNEAQ (reference sequence). The CDR3 nucleotides read TGTGCCAGCAGCTCAGGGGGGAATACTCTAGCGGGAGGCCCCTGGGAGCAGTACTTC. Its translation: CASSSGGNTLAGGPWEQYF.

This chain uses TRBV18 with TRBJ2-3; D unclear. Per germline, CDR1 KGHSH and CDR2 LQKENI. Trimming left V 1 base short and J 3 bases short, with 14 bases between. The CDR3 has 16 amino acids. The CDR3 DNA sequence: TGTGCCAGCTCACCACTGGTGGGCCTAGGTACAGATACGCAGTATTTT. Amino acid sequence: CASSPLVGLGTDTQYF.

This clonotype was detected ten times or more. Here the CDR3 DNA reads TGTGCCAGCAGTTTCGGAGGACCCTACGAGCAGTACTTC. The encoded protein is CASSFGGPYEQYF. The chain links TRBV7-2 to TRBJ2-7; perhaps TRBD2 as D (5 bases). Germline CDR1 SGHTA, CDR2 FQGNSA. There are 13 residues in the CDR3. The V gene lost 6 bases and the J gene lost 2 bases, with 11 bases spanning the gap.

The chain combines TRBV12-3 or TRBV12-4 with TRBJ1-5; TRBD1 might be the D (6 bases). The CDR3 is made up of 16 amino acids. Trimming removed 1 base from V and 6 bases from J, with 16 bases in between. The CDR3 DNA reads as TGTGCCAGCAGTTTAGGGGCCAGGGGCGCAGTTCAGCCCCAGCATTTT. Protein product: CASSLGARGAVQPQHF.

This clonotype was counted a few times. CDR3 sequence reads: CASRPPDGQGEDTQYF. DNA for the CDR3: TGTGCCAGCAGACCCCCCGACGGACAGGGGGAGGATACGCAGTATTTT. The chain uses TRBV28 and TRBJ2-3; TRBD1 agrees at 10 bases. The CDR3 has 16 amino acids. Germline V gene sequence: CDR1 MDHEN, CDR2 SYDVKM. After removal of 6 bases from V and 6 bases from J, the junction contained 12 bases not matched to a gene.

The rearrangement joins TRBV2 to TRBJ1-1; maybe TRBD1 (6 bases). Per the germline V gene, CDR1 is SNHLY and CDR2 is FYNNEI. V was pared by 0 bases and J by 1 base, with 6 bases between. The CDR3 loop spans 14 amino acids. The CDR3 DNA reads TGTGCCAGCAGTGAAGCGGGACAGAACACTGAAGCTTTCTTT. This encodes CASSEAGQNTEAFF.

The chain has TRBV9 and TRBJ2-1; perhaps TRBD2 as D (6 bases). In germline, CDR1 is SGDLS, CDR2 YYNGEE. Trimming removed 0 bases at V and 8 bases at J, with 12 bases between. The CDR3 has 14 residues. CDR3 amino acids: CASSVVELAYEQFF. The DNA of the CDR3 is TGTGCCAGCAGCGTAGTTGAACTAGCCTATGAGCAGTTCTTC.

V and J are TRBV29-1 and TRBJ2-1; D is unresolved. Germline CDR1 reads SQVTM; CDR2 reads ANQGSEA. This CDR3 region has 10 residues. V lost 4 bases to trimming and J lost 9 bases, with 7 bases between them. This chain's CDR3 is CSVGVGEQFF. CDR3 nucleotides: TGCAGCGTTGGAGTTGGTGAGCAGTTCTTC.

The rearrangement joins TRBV3-1 to TRBJ2-3, with 7 bases fitting TRBD1. Germline V gives CDR1 LGHDT, CDR2 YNNKEL (reference sequence). The CDR3 sequence is 14 residues long. The V and J ends lost 4 bases and 4 bases, in that order; junction bases with no gene match: 5. This chain's CDR3 is CASSPTGRADTQYF. The CDR3 nucleotides read TGTGCCAGCAGCCCGACAGGGCGCGCAGATACGCAGTATTTT.

The chain links TRBV5-1 to TRBJ2-1; tentatively, D is TRBD1 (7 bases). Trimming took off 0 bases at V and 4 bases at J, with 11 bases between the two ends. Germline V gene data show CDR1 as SGHRS and CDR2 as YFSETQ. The CDR3 is 15 amino acids. CDR3 residues: CASSLVRGEYNEQFF. The CDR3 nucleotides are TGCGCCAGCAGCTTGGTCAGGGGGGAGTACAATGAGCAGTTCTTC. The entire variable domain, with the rest obtained from reference TRBV5-1 and TRBJ2-1, is as follows: KAGVTQTPRYLIKTRGQQVTLSCSPISGHRSVSWYQQTPGQGLQFLFEYFSETQRNKGNFPGRFSGRQFSNSRSEMNVSTLELGDSALYLCASSLVRGEYNEQFFGPGTRLTVL.

The V and J genes are TRBV20-1 and TRBJ2-3; D is tentatively TRBD1 or TRBD2 (6 bases each). In germline, CDR1 is DFQATT, CDR2 SNEGSKA (reference sequence). The CDR3 is 14 residues long. The ends were cut back, 3 bases at V and 3 bases at J, with 13 bases in the middle. CDR3 bases: TGCAGTGCTAGCCTACAGGGAGGAACAGATACGCAGTATTTT. Protein sequence: CSASLQGGTDTQYF.

This chain joins TRBV12-3 or TRBV12-4 and TRBJ2-6; TRBD1 might be the D (6 bases). V gave up 1 base and J gave up 0 bases, with 13 bases separating them. The CDR3 consists of 18 residues. CDR3 in DNA: TGTGCCAGCAGTTTAGGAGACAGGTTCAGCTCTGGGGCCAACGTCCTGACTTTC. Its protein is CASSLGDRFSSGANVLTF.

Notes on this clonotype: One junction end disagrees with the germline gene, perhaps due to a read error. The chain is built from TRBV6-5 and TRBJ2-7, with D tentatively TRBD1 (5 bases). Germline V gives CDR1 MNHEY, CDR2 SVGAGI. The CDR3 runs to 13 residues. The CDR3, as DNA: TGCTCATCACAAGGGGCGGACTCCTACGAGCAGTACTTC. Protein product: CSSQGADSYEQYF.

The genes are TRBV15 and TRBJ2-7; possible D gene TRBD2, 6 bases. V shed 11 bases and J shed 2 bases, with 16 bases lying between them. Germline CDR1 and CDR2: LNHNV and YYDKDF (reference sequence). The CDR3 length is 13 residues. CDR3 bases: TGTGCCTTGGGGTATCCGGGGGCCTACGAGCAGTACTTC. It yields the protein CALGYPGAYEQYF.

This chain uses TRBV28 with TRBJ1-4; 9 bases match TRBD1. V dropped 8 bases and J dropped 4; count of bases not matched to a gene: 11. CDR1 and CDR2 from the germline V gene are MDHEN and SYDVKM. The CDR3 sequence is 16 residues long. This CDR3 reads CASVENRDRDNEKLFF. The CDR3, as DNA: TGTGCCAGCGTTGAAAACCGGGACAGGGATAATGAAAAACTGTTTTTT.

The genes are TRBV20-1 and TRBJ2-7; 8 bases map to TRBD2. The V and J ends lost 5 bases and 5 bases, in that order; junction bases with no gene match: 14. The germline V gene encodes CDR1 DFQATT and CDR2 SNEGSKA (reference sequence). The CDR3 is made up of 15 amino acids. CDR3 nucleotide sequence: TGCAGTGCTCGAAGGCCCAGCGGGAGCGGGAACGAGCAGTACTTC. The encoded protein is CSARRPSGSGNEQYF.

With respect to this clonotype: The junction departs from the called germline gene at one end, perhaps through a read error. The chain combines TRBV6-5 with TRBJ2-7; 9 nucleotides match TRBD2. Germline V gene data show CDR1 as MNHEY and CDR2 as SVGAGI. This CDR3 has 17 residues. The CDR3 DNA follows: TGTGCCGGCAGTTATAGGGCTAGCGGGATAGGATCCTACGAGCAGTACTTC. Amino acid sequence: CAGSYRASGIGSYEQYF.

V usage is TRBV3-1 and J usage is TRBJ2-5; the D gene could be TRBD1 or TRBD2 (6 bases each). This CDR3 is 14 amino acids long. The germline V and J ends were trimmed by 2 bases and 5 bases, with 12 bases remaining between them. Germline V gene data show CDR1 as LGHDT and CDR2 as YNNKEL (reference sequence). CDR3 sequence: CASSQWGARETQYF. CDR3 coding DNA: TGTGCCAGCAGCCAATGGGGGGCTCGGGAGACCCAGTACTTC.

The gene calls are TRBV2 and TRBJ2-1; the match to TRBD2 covers 9 bases. Germline CDR1 SNHLY, CDR2 FYNNEI. V trimming: 9 bases; J trimming: 7 bases; junction bases outside the gene matches: 10. This CDR3 is built from 14 residues. The chain's CDR3 is CASLRTSVSNEQFF. In DNA form, the CDR3 reads TGTGCCAGTCTACGGACTAGCGTCAGTAATGAGCAGTTCTTC.

This sequence joins TRBV7-2 and TRBJ2-1, with 13 bases lining up with TRBD2. J lost 6 bases, V lost 6 bases, and 20 bases had no gene match. The CDR3 spans 20 residues. Germline CDR1 is SGHTA and CDR2 is FQGNSA. CDR3 in amino acids: CASSPTSGRIGFLGGNEQFF. CDR3 DNA: TGTGCCAGCAGTCCGACTAGCGGGAGGATAGGGTTCTTGGGCGGCAATGAGCAGTTCTTC.